This entry lists 28 T cell receptor beta chains sequenced from one sample in a study of CD8 T cells in Susac syndrome. Random hexamers primed reverse transcription of about 0.45 to 1 ug RNA. Each CDR3 protein gets one entry after TCRdb re-called the immunoSEQ multiplex PCR reads with MiXCR. This table holds approximately 200,000 distinct CDR3 sequences, around 95% found once. Material for sequencing was CD4+ T cells from PBMCs. These receptors were taken from a human donor with multiple sclerosis.

This chain connects TRBV7-9 to TRBJ2-1; tentative D call: TRBD2 (7 bases). V lost 3 bases, J lost 6 bases, and 21 bases lay in between. This CDR3 has 17 amino acids. Germline lookup yields CDR1 SEHNR and CDR2 FQNEAQ (reference sequence). The CDR3 DNA is TGTGCCAGCAGCTTCTCGGGTGCGGGGGCCCAAACCAATGAGCAGTTCTTC. Protein sequence: CASSFSGAGAQTNEQFF.

The chain uses TRBV30 and TRBJ2-3; 9 positions match TRBD1. Germline V gene sequence: CDR1 GTSNPN, CDR2 SVGIG (reference sequence). Trimming removed 5 bases from V and 4 bases from J; junction bases left unmatched: 1. There are 12 residues in the CDR3. In DNA, the CDR3 is TGTGCCTGGGGGACAGGGCCAGATACGCAGTATTTT. It translates to CAWGTGPDTQYF.

This chain uses TRBV7-9 with TRBJ2-5, with D possibly being TRBD1 or TRBD2 (5 bases each). The V gene lost 3 bases and the J gene lost 2 bases, with 13 bases spanning the gap. Germline V CDR1 and CDR2: SEHNR, FQNEAQ (reference sequence). The CDR3 totals 15 residues. The CDR3 loop reads CASSLESGTQETQYF. CDR3 bases: TGTGCCAGCAGCTTGGAATCCGGGACGCAAGAGACCCAGTACTTC.

The genes are TRBV14 and TRBJ1-2; no clear D gene. V lost 3 bases and J 8 bases, leaving 13 bases between the germline ends. The CDR3 length is 13 residues. Germline V gene data show CDR1 as SGHDN and CDR2 as FVKESK. The CDR3 region is CASSHVRMGGYTF. The CDR3 region has the DNA TGTGCCAGCAGCCATGTTCGCATGGGAGGCTACACCTTC.

The rearrangement uses TRBV19 and TRBJ2-1; D remains ambiguous. Germline V lookup: CDR1 LNHDA, CDR2 SQIVND (reference sequence). The CDR3 length is 13 residues. Trimming took 5 bases from V and 5 from J, leaving 10 bases between them. The chain's CDR3 is CASSGRQDNEQFF. In nucleotides, the CDR3 is TGTGCCAGTAGTGGTAGGCAAGACAATGAGCAGTTCTTC.

V gene TRBV24-1 combines with J gene TRBJ2-7; a weak D match, TRBD1 (6 bases). Germline CDR1 KGHDR, CDR2 SFDVKD. V was trimmed by 4 bases and J by 3 bases, leaving 18 bases between them. The CDR3 runs to 16 residues. The CDR3 DNA reads as TGTGCCACCAGTGAAAAAACGACAGGCATATTCTACGAGCAGTACTTC. Protein product: CATSEKTTGIFYEQYF.

V is TRBV6-4 and J is TRBJ2-7; D not certain. The V gene's germline CDR1 is MRHNA and CDR2 SNTAGT. V dropped 0 bases and J dropped 0 bases, with 15 bases sitting between them. There are 17 residues in the CDR3. CDR3 coding DNA: TGTGCCAGCAGTGACTCGTCTTCAGCCCAATACTCCTACGAGCAGTACGTC. Protein: CASSDSSSAQYSYEQYV.

The chain links TRBV20-1 to TRBJ1-4, with unresolved D. Per germline, CDR1 DFQATT and CDR2 SNEGSKA (reference sequence). Trimming pared 1 base from V and 17 bases from J, leaving 14 bases between. The CDR3 is made up of 11 amino acids. CDR3 bases: TGCAGTGCTAGAGGGAGCGGTTCCTCCTTTTTT. It specifies CSARGSGSSFF.

This chain's CDR3 is CASSPAGLAGGPEQYV. DNA of the CDR3: TGTGCCAGCAGCCCAGCGGGGCTAGCGGGGGGGCCCGAGCAGTACGTC. This chain links TRBV11-2 with TRBJ2-7; TRBD2 matches 12 bases. The CDR3 has 16 residues. The ends lost 5 bases at V and 6 bases at J; junction bases unmatched: 11. Germline CDR1 reads SGHAT; CDR2 reads FQNNGV.

The V and J genes are TRBV6-1 and TRBJ2-7; TRBD1 matches at 8 bases. CDR3 length equals 14 residues. CDR1 is MNHNS, CDR2 SASEGT, per germline. Trimming took 5 bases from V and 3 from J; bases not matched to a gene: 6. The CDR3 DNA is TGTGCCAGCAGTACACGGGACAGGCTCTACGAGCAGTACGTC. It is translated as CASSTRDRLYEQYV.

The chain combines TRBV14 with TRBJ2-3, with D maybe TRBD2 (5 bases). The length of the CDR3 is 13 residues. The germline gives CDR1 SGHDN, CDR2 FVKESK. Trimming shortened V by 1 base and J by 7 bases, and 9 bases separated the two germline ends. The chain's CDR3 is CASSQGTGNTQYF. The CDR3 DNA is TGTGCCAGCAGCCAAGGAACCGGGAATACGCAGTATTTT.

The rearrangement links TRBV18 to TRBJ2-1; possibly TRBD1 for D (6 bases). The V end lost 3 bases, the J end lost 0 bases, and 9 bases lay between the germline ends. Germline V gene sequence: CDR1 KGHSH, CDR2 LQKENI. This CDR3 spans 15 amino acids. CDR3 amino acids: CASSPGTYSYNEQFF. As DNA, the CDR3 is TGTGCCAGCTCACCCGGGACATACTCCTACAATGAGCAGTTCTTC.

The chain carries TRBV6-5 and TRBJ1-2; D is uncertain. CDR3 length: 11 residues. From germline, CDR1 is MNHEY and CDR2 SVGAGI. V was shortened by 8 bases and J by 4 bases, with 8 bases between the two germline ends. CDR3 sequence (DNA): TGTGCCAGCGGGCAGATCTATGGCTACACCTTC. This codes for CASGQIYGYTF.

The chain carries TRBV2 and TRBJ1-4, with TRBD1 identical over 9 bases. There are 15 residues in the CDR3. Germline-derived CDR1 and CDR2 are SNHLY and FYNNEI. The V and J ends lost 6 bases and 7 bases, in that order; junction bases with no gene match: 9. The CDR3 DNA sequence: TGTGCCAGCAGGCTCGAGAGGACAGGGGTTGAAAAACTGTTTTTT. Translated, it gives CASRLERTGVEKLFF.

The chain combines TRBV7-9 with TRBJ1-1; no clear D. The CDR3 is made up of 14 amino acids. Per germline, CDR1 SEHNR and CDR2 FQNEAQ (reference sequence). V was pared by 5 bases and J by 1 base, with 11 bases between. The CDR3 bases are TGTGCCAGCAGCCCCCAGGTGTCGAACACTGAAGCTTTCTTT. It translates to CASSPQVSNTEAFF.

This chain links TRBV6-5 with TRBJ2-3; a possible D gene is TRBD2 (6 bases). Germline loops: CDR1 MNHEY, CDR2 SVGAGI. The CDR3 totals 14 residues. Deletions cut 7 bases from V and 2 bases from J, with 13 bases between. The CDR3 sequence is CASKRTTNTDTQYF. The CDR3 DNA is TGTGCCAGCAAGAGGACTACAAACACAGATACGCAGTATTTT.

The rearrangement joins TRBV29-1 to TRBJ2-3; the D is unclear. Germline loops: CDR1 SQVTM, CDR2 ANQGSEA. V was trimmed by 5 bases and J by 5 bases, leaving 17 bases between them. The length of the CDR3 is 14 residues. CDR3 DNA sequence: TGCAGCGTTATTGCCCGGCCGTGGCAAGATACGCAGTATTTT. Translating it yields CSVIARPWQDTQYF.

The chain couples TRBV30 to TRBJ1-5; D gene unclear. Germline V gene sequence: CDR1 GTSNPN, CDR2 SVGIG (reference sequence). With 3 bases removed from V and 0 bases from J, the gap between germline ends came to 9 bases. The CDR3 runs to 14 residues. The CDR3 is CAWSGVDSNQPQHF. The CDR3 DNA is TGTGCCTGGAGCGGGGTGGATAGCAATCAGCCCCAGCATTTT.

J is TRBJ2-5 and V is TRBV7-9, with a weak D call TRBD1 (6 bases). Germline CDR1 is SEHNR and CDR2 is FQNEAQ (reference sequence). Trimming removed 3 bases from V and 5 bases from J, with 10 bases in between. The CDR3 has 13 residues. As DNA, the CDR3 is TGTGCCAGCAGCTTGGACAGTCCCGAGACCCAGTACTTC. Protein product: CASSLDSPETQYF.

The chain is built from TRBV7-9 and TRBJ2-3; 11 bases align to TRBD2. V lost 5 bases to trimming and J lost 3 bases; unmatched junction nucleotides: 10. The CDR3 spans 17 residues. The germline CDR1 and CDR2 sequences are SEHNR and FQNEAQ (reference sequence). The CDR3 spells CASSLDRLAGGTDTQYF. The CDR3 nucleotides read TGTGCCAGCAGCCTGGACCGCCTAGCGGGGGGAACAGATACGCAGTATTTT.

The chain couples TRBV2 to TRBJ1-5, with unresolved D. CDR3 length: 12 residues. The V end lost 6 bases, the J end lost 5 bases, and 8 bases lay between the germline ends. CDR1 and CDR2 from the germline V gene are SNHLY and FYNNEI. The CDR3 nucleotides are TGTGCCAGCAGCGATAAGGATCAGCCCCAGCATTTT. This gives the protein CASSDKDQPQHF.

The V call is TRBV7-8, the J call TRBJ1-4, with D maybe TRBD1 (5 bases). Germline loops: CDR1 SGHVS, CDR2 FQNEAQ. V was cut by 5 bases and J by 7 bases, with 14 bases left in between. This CDR3 is built from 14 residues. The CDR3 bases are TGTGCCAGCAGCGCGGGACCCTCGGGTGAAAAACTGTTTTTT. Translated: CASSAGPSGEKLFF.

The table lists this clonotype with a few counts. The gene calls are TRBV12-3 or TRBV12-4 and TRBJ2-5; possibly TRBD2 for D (5 bases). This CDR3 comprises 13 residues. V was clipped by 3 bases and J by 4 bases, with 9 bases between them. CDR3 in amino acids: CASSLDWGETQYF. Here the CDR3 DNA reads TGTGCCAGCAGTTTGGACTGGGGAGAGACCCAGTACTTC.

In this sample, this clonotype turned up once. V gene TRBV27 combines with J gene TRBJ1-5; TRBD1 agrees at 10 bases. The CDR3 extends over 15 amino acids. The ends lost 6 bases at V and 5 bases at J; junction bases unmatched: 7. Germline V gives CDR1 MNHEY, CDR2 SMNVEV (reference sequence). CDR3 in amino acids: CASRPGDRGYQPQHF. CDR3 DNA sequence: TGTGCCAGCAGGCCAGGGGACAGGGGTTATCAGCCCCAGCATTTT.

The rearrangement links TRBV6-2 or TRBV6-3 to TRBJ2-1; D is possibly TRBD2 (7 bases). Germline V gene sequence: CDR1 MNHEY, CDR2 SVGEGT. V was clipped by 6 bases and J by 6 bases, with 15 bases between them. This CDR3 has 14 residues. CDR3 region: CASRSGGSSNEQFF. DNA of the CDR3: TGTGCCAGCAGGTCGGGGGGCTCTAGCAATGAGCAGTTCTTC.

The chain uses TRBV10-3 and TRBJ1-4, with D tentatively TRBD1 (6 bases). Germline V gene lookup returns CDR1 ENHRY and CDR2 SYGVKD. The CDR3 runs to 15 residues. Deletions cut 8 bases from V and 3 bases from J, with 16 bases between. CDR3: CAIGGRASPNEKLFF. CDR3 DNA: TGTGCCATCGGGGGCCGTGCCAGTCCTAATGAAAAACTGTTTTTT.

The chain couples TRBV20-1 to TRBJ2-1, with TRBD1 identical over 11 bases. The J segment lost 7 bases and the V segment lost 6 bases, leaving 5 bases of the junction unmatched. The CDR3 has 13 amino acids. The germline V gene encodes CDR1 DFQATT and CDR2 SNEGSKA (reference sequence). The CDR3 sequence is CSAKDRGRNEQFF. The CDR3 nucleotides read TGCAGTGCAAAGGACAGGGGGCGGAATGAGCAGTTCTTC.

This clonotype appeared a few times. The V and J genes are TRBV3-1 and TRBJ2-5; D not certain. CDR1 and CDR2 from the germline V gene are LGHDT and YNNKEL (reference sequence). This CDR3 contains 13 residues. The V and J ends lost 2 bases and 4 bases respectively, with 8 bases between them. The CDR3 DNA sequence: TGTGCCAGCAGCCAATCCTCGAGAGAGACCCAGTACTTC. Its translation: CASSQSSRETQYF.